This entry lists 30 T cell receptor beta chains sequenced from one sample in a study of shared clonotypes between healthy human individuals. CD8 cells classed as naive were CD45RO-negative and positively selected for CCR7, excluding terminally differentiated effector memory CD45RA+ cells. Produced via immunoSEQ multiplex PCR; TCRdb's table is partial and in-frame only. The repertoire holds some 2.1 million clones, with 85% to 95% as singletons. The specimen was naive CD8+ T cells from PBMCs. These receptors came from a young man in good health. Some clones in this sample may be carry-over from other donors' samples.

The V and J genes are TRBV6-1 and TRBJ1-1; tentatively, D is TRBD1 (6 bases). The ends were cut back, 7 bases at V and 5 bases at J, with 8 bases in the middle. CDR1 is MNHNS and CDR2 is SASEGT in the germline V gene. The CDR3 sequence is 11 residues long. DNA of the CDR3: TGTGCCAGCAACCAGGGGACTGAAGCTTTCTTT. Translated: CASNQGTEAFF.

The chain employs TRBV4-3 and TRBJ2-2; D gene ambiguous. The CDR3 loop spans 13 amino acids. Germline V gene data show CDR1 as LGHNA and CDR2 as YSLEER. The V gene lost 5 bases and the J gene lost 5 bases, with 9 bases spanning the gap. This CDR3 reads CASSFSGTGELFF. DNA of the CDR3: TGCGCCAGCAGCTTTAGTGGGACCGGGGAGCTGTTTTTT.

CDR3 sequence reads: CASSPRQGLQETQYF. CDR3 bases: TGTGCCAGCAGCCCACGACAGGGTTTGCAAGAGACCCAGTACTTC. The V and J genes are TRBV7-2 and TRBJ2-5, with 7 bases that match TRBD1. The germline V gene encodes CDR1 SGHTA and CDR2 FQGNSA. CDR3 length: 15 residues. V shed 5 bases, J shed 2 bases, and the junction held 8 bases outside the gene matches. The full variable domain, rest sourced from reference TRBV7-2 and TRBJ2-5, is GAGVSQSPSNKVTEKGKDVELRCDPISGHTALYWYRQSLGQGLEFLIYFQGNSAPDKSGLPSDRFSAERTGGSVSTLTIQRTQQEDSAVYLCASSPRQGLQETQYFGPGTRLLVL.

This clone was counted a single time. CDR3 in DNA: TGTGCCAGCACAGCTAGCCGCTCCTACAATGAGCAGTTCTTC. It codes for CASTASRSYNEQFF. The chain combines TRBV28 with TRBJ2-1; D might be TRBD2 (5 bases). The CDR3 sequence is 14 residues long. V was shortened by 7 bases and J by 0 bases, with 10 bases between the two germline ends. Per germline, CDR1 MDHEN and CDR2 SYDVKM.

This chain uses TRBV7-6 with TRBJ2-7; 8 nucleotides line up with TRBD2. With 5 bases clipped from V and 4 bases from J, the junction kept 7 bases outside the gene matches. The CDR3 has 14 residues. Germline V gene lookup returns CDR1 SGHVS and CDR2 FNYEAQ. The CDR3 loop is CASSITGTSYEQYF. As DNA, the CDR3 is TGTGCCAGCAGCATTACCGGGACTAGTTACGAGCAGTACTTC.

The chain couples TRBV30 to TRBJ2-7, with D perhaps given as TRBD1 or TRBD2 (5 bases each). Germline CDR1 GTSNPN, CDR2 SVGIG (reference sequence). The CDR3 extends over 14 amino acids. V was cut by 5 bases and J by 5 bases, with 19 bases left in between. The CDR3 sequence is CAWDSMEVRDEQYF. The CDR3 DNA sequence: TGTGCCTGGGACAGCATGGAGGTTAGGGACGAGCAGTACTTC.

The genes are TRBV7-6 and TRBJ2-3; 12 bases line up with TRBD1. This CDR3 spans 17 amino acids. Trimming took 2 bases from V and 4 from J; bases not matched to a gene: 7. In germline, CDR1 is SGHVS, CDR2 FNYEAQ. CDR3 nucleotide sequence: TGTGCCAGCAGCTTATTTCCCGGGACAGGGGGCGCAGATACGCAGTATTTT. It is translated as CASSLFPGTGGADTQYF.

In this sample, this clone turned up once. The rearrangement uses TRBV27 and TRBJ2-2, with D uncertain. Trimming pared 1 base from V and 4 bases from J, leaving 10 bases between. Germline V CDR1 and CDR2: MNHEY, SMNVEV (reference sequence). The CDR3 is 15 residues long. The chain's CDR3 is CASSLYVPRTGELFF. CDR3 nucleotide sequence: TGTGCCAGCAGTTTATACGTTCCCCGCACCGGGGAGCTGTTTTTT.

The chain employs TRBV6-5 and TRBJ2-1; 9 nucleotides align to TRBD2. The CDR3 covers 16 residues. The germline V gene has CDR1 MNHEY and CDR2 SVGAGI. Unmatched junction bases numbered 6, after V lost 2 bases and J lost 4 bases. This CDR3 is CASSYATSGLYNEQFF. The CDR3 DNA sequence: TGTGCCAGCAGTTACGCGACTAGCGGACTATACAATGAGCAGTTCTTC.

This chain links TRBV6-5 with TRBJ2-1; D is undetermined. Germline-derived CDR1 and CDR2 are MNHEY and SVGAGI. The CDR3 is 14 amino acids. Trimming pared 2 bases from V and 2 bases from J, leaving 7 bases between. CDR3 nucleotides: TGTGCCAGCAGTTACAGCCGCACCTACAATGAGCAGTTCTTC. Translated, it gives CASSYSRTYNEQFF.

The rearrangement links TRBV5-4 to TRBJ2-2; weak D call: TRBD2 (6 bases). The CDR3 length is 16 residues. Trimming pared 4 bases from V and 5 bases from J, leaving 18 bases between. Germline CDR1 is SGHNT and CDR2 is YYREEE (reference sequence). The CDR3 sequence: CASSKLTSTPTGELFF. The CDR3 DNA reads TGTGCCAGCAGCAAGCTCACTAGCACTCCTACCGGGGAGCTGTTTTTT.

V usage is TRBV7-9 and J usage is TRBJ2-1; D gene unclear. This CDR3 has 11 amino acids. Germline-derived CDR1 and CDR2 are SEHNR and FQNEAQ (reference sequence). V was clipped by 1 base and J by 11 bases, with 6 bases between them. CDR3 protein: CASSLGAQQFF. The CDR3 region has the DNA TGTGCCAGCAGCTTAGGCGCTCAGCAGTTCTTC.

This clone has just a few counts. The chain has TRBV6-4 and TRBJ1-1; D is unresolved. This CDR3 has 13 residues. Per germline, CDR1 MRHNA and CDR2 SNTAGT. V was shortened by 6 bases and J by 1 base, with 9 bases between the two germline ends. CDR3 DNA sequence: TGTGCCAGCAGCCCCGGACGGAACACTGAAGCTTTCTTT. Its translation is CASSPGRNTEAFF.

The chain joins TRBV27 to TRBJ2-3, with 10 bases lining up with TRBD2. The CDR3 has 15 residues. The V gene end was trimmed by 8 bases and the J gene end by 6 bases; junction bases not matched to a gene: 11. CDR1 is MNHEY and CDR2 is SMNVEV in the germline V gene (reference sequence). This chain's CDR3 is CASGELAGVVDTQYF. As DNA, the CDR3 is TGTGCCAGCGGAGAGCTAGCGGGAGTTGTCGATACGCAGTATTTT.

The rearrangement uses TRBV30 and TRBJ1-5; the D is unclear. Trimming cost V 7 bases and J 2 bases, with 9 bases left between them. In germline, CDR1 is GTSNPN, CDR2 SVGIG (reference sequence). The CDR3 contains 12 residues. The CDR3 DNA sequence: TGTGCCTACCAGAGGGGCAATCAGCCCCAGCATTTT. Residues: CAYQRGNQPQHF.

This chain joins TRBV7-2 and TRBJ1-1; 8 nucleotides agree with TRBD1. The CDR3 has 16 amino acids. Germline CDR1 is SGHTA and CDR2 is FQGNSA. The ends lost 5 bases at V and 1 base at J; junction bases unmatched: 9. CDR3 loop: CASSLLVTGANTEAFF. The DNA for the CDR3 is TGTGCCAGCAGCCTCCTTGTGACAGGGGCGAACACTGAAGCTTTCTTT.

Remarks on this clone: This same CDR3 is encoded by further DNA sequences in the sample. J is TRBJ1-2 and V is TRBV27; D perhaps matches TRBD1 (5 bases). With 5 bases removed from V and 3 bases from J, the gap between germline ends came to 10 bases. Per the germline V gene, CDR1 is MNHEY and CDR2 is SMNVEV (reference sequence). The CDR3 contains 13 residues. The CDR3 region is CASSLGLYYGYTF. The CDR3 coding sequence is TGTGCCAGCAGTCTGGGACTCTACTATGGCTACACCTTC.

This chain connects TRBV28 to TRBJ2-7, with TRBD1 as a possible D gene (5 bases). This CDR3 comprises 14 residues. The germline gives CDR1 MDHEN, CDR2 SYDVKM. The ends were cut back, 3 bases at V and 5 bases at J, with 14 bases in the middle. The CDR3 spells CASSFQGALNEQYF. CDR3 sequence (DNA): TGTGCCAGCAGTTTTCAAGGGGCGCTAAACGAGCAGTACTTC.

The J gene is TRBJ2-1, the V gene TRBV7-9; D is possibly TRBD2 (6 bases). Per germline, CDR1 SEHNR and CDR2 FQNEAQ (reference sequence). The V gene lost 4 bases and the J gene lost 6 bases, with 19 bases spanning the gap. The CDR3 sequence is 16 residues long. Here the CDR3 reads CASSSPGSRVRNEQFF. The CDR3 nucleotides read TGTGCCAGCAGCTCGCCCGGGAGTAGGGTACGCAATGAGCAGTTCTTC.

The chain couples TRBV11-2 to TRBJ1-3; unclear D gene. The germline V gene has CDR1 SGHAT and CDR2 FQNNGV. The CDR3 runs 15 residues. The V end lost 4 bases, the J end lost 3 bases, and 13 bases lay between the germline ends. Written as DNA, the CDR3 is TGTGCCAGCAGCTACGGCGAGGTCTTTGGAAACACCATATATTTT. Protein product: CASSYGEVFGNTIYF.

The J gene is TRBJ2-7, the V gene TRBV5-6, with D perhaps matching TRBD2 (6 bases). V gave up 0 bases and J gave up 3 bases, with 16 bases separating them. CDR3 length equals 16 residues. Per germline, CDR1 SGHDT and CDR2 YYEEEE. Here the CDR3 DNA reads TGTGCCAGCAGCTTGGGATACAGTGAGGAGGGCTACGAGCAGTACTTC. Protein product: CASSLGYSEEGYEQYF. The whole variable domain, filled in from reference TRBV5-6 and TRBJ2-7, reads DAGVTQSPTHLIKTRGQQVTLRCSPKSGHDTVSWYQQALGQGPQFIFQYYEEEERQRGNFPDRFSGHQFPNYSSELNVNALLLGDSALYLCASSLGYSEEGYEQYFGPGTRLTVT.

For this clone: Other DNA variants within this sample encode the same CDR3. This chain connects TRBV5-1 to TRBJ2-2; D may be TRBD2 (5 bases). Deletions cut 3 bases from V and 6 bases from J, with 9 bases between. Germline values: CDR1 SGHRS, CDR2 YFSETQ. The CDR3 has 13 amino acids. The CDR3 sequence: CASSYEGAGELFF. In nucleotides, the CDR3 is TGCGCCAGCAGCTACGAGGGTGCCGGGGAGCTGTTTTTT.

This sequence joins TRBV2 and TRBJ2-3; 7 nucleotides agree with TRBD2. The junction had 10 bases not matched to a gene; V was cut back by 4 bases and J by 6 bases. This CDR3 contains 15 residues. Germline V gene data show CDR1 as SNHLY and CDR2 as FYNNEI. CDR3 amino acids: CASSGGSAGADTQYF. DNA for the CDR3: TGTGCCAGCAGTGGCGGATCGGCGGGAGCGGATACGCAGTATTTT.

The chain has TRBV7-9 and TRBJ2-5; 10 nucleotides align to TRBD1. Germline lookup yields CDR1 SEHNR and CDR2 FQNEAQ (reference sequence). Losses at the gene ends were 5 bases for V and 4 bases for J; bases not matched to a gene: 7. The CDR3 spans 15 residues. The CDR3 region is CASSRGTGVVETQYF. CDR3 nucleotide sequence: TGTGCCAGCAGCCGCGGGACAGGGGTTGTAGAGACCCAGTACTTC. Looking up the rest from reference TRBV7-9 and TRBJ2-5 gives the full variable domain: DTGVSQNPRHKITKRGQNVTFRCDPISEHNRLYWYRQTLGQGPEFLTYFQNEAQLEKSRLLSDRFSAERPKGSFSTLEIQRTEQGDSAMYLCASSRGTGVVETQYFGPGTRLLVL.

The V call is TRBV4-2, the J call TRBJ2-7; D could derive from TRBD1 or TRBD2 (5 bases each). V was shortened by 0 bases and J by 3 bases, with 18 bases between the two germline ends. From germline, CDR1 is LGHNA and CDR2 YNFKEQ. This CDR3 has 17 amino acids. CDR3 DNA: TGTGCCAGCAGCCAAGAGGGGGTTTTCGCGGAACTCTACGAGCAGTACTTC. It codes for CASSQEGVFAELYEQYF.

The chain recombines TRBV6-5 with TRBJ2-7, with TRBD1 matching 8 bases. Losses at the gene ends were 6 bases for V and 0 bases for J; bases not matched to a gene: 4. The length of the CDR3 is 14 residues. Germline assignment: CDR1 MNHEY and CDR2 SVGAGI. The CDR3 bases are TGTGCCAGCAGAATCGACAGGGGCTCCTACGAGCAGTACTTC. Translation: CASRIDRGSYEQYF.

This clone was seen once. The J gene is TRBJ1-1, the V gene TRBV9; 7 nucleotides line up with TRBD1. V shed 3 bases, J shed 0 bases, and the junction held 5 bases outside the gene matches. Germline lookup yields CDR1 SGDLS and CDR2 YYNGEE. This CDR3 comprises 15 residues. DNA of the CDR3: TGTGCCAGCAGCGGAGGGACAGCAGTGAACACTGAAGCTTTCTTT. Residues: CASSGGTAVNTEAFF.

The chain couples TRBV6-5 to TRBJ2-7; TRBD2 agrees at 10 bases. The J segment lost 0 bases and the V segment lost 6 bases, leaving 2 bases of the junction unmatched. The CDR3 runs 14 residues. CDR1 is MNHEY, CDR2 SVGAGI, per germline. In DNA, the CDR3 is TGTGCCAGCAGGGAGCGGGAGGGCTCCTACGAGCAGTACTTC. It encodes CASREREGSYEQYF.

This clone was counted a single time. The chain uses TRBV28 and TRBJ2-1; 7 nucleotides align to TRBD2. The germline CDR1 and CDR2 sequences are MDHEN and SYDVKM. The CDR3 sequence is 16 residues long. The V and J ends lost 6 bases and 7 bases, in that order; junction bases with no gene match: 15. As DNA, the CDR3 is TGTGCCAGCAGCCCCCGGGGGAGGGCCTCGGGAAATGAGCAGTTCTTC. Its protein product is CASSPRGRASGNEQFF.

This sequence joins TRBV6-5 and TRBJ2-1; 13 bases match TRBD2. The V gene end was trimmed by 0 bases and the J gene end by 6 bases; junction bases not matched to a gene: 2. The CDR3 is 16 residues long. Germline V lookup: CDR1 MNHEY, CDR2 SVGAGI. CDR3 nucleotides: TGTGCCAGCAGTTACTCGAGGACTAGCGGGAGCAATGAGCAGTTCTTC. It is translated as CASSYSRTSGSNEQFF.